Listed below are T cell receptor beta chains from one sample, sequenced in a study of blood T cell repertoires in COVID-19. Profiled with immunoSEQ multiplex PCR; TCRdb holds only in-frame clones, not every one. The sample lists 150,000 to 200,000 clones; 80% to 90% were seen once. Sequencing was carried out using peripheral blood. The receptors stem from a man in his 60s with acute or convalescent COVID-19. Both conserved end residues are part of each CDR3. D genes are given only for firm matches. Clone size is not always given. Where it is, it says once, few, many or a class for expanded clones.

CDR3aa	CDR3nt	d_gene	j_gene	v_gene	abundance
CASRQNTEAFF	TGTGCCAGTAGACAGAACACTGAAGCTTTCTTT	NA	TRBJ1-1	TRBV6-5	NA
CASARGGVGYEQYF	TGTGCCAGCGCCCGGGGGGGGGTCGGCTACGAGCAGTACTTC	TRBD2	TRBJ2-7	TRBV19	NA
CAWGNKGQTYEQYF	TGTGCCTGGGGAAACAAGGGACAGACCTACGAGCAGTACTTC	TRBD1	TRBJ2-7	TRBV30	NA
CASSSEYYGYTF	TGTGCCAGCAGCTCCGAGTACTATGGCTACACCTTC	NA	TRBJ1-2	TRBV7-9	NA
CASSILTGVYGYTF	TGTGCCAGTAGTATCCTGACAGGGGTCTATGGCTACACCTTC	TRBD1	TRBJ1-2	TRBV19	NA
CASSPGQGGSSPLHF	TGTGCCAGCAGTCCCGGACAGGGTGGGAGTTCACCCCTCCACTTT	TRBD1	TRBJ1-6	TRBV28	NA
CAISESTSGYTF	TGTGCCATCAGTGAGTCGACTTCTGGCTACACCTTC	NA	TRBJ1-2	TRBV10-3	NA
CASSISSELTRTGELFF	TGTGCCAGCTCCATATCCAGTGAGCTGACGAGGACCGGGGAGCTGTTTTTT	NA	TRBJ2-2	TRBV18	NA
CASSVGPGEEEAFF	TGTGCCAGCAGCGTAGGGCCCGGGGAAGAGGAAGCTTTCTTT	NA	TRBJ1-1	TRBV9	NA
CASSQGQGASGNTIYF	TGTGCCAGCAGCCAAGGACAGGGGGCGTCTGGAAACACCATATATTTT	TRBD1	TRBJ1-3	TRBV3-1/TRBV3-2	NA
CASRRGNYGYTF	TGTGCCAGCAGGAGGGGGAACTATGGCTACACCTTC	NA	TRBJ1-2	TRBV6-5	NA
CATSDRQGARNGYTF	TGTGCCACCAGTGATCGACAGGGGGCGCGGAATGGCTACACCTTC	TRBD1	TRBJ1-2	TRBV24-1	NA
CASSLVGREGGYTF	TGTGCCAGCAGCTTAGTTGGCAGGGAGGGTGGCTACACCTTC	NA	TRBJ1-2	TRBV7-9	few
CASSQETGGPGELFF	TGTGCCAGCAGCCAAGAAACGGGGGGTCCCGGGGAGCTGTTTTTT	TRBD2	TRBJ2-2	TRBV4-2	NA
CASSLRGRGEGYTF	TGCGCCAGCAGCTTGAGGGGAAGGGGTGAAGGCTACACCTTC	NA	TRBJ1-2	TRBV5-1	NA
CASRGDRGWEEKLFF	TGTGCCAGCAGGGGGGACAGGGGATGGGAGGAAAAACTGTTTTTT	TRBD1	TRBJ1-4	TRBV27	NA
CASSLRQAAAGNTIYF	TGCGCCAGCAGCTTGAGGCAGGCAGCCGCTGGAAACACCATATATTTT	NA	TRBJ1-3	TRBV5-1	few
CASSQAGAKSEQYF	TGTGCCAGCAGCCAGGCGGGGGCCAAGAGCGAGCAGTACTTC	NA	TRBJ2-7	TRBV11-1	NA
CASSQRSTSGLDTQYF	TGTGCCAGCAGCCAAAGGTCGACTAGCGGATTAGATACGCAGTATTTT	TRBD2	TRBJ2-3	TRBV14	NA
CASRPPGTGSYEQYF	TGTGCCAGCAGACCCCCCGGGACAGGGTCCTACGAGCAGTACTTC	TRBD1	TRBJ2-7	TRBV28	few
CASSRDRDKGNTIYF	TGTGCCAGCAGTCGGGACAGGGATAAGGGAAACACCATATATTTT	TRBD1	TRBJ1-3	TRBV28	NA
CASRAGTNLLDTQYF	TGTGCCAGCAGGGCCGGGACTAATCTTTTGGATACGCAGTATTTT	TRBD2	TRBJ2-3	TRBV2	NA
CASSYRGLAGYEQYF	TGTGCCAGCAGTTACCGGGGACTAGCGGGATACGAGCAGTACTTC	TRBD2	TRBJ2-7	TRBV6-5	NA
CASRYGGQGERTEAFF	TGTGCCAGCAGATACGGAGGGCAGGGAGAACGCACTGAAGCTTTCTTT	NA	TRBJ1-1	TRBV14	NA
CASSFAGDYGYTF	TGTGCCAGCAGTTTTGCCGGGGACTATGGCTACACCTTC	NA	TRBJ1-2	TRBV28	NA
CATTARGGDGYTF	TGTGCCACCACCGCGAGGGGAGGGGATGGCTACACCTTC	NA	TRBJ1-2	TRBV24-1	NA
CASSPVSSYNEQFF	TGTGCCAGCAGCCCCGTCAGCTCCTACAATGAGCAGTTCTTC	NA	TRBJ2-1	TRBV5-4	NA
CASSSGRGNGYTF	TGTGCCAGCAGTTCGGGCAGGGGGAATGGCTACACCTTC	TRBD1	TRBJ1-2	TRBV6-1	NA
CASSPGTGQETQYF	TGTGCCAGCAGCCCCGGGACAGGACAAGAGACCCAGTACTTC	TRBD1	TRBJ2-5	TRBV7-9	NA
CASSLGGSPLHF	TGTGCCAGCAGCTTAGGAGGCTCACCCCTCCACTTT	NA	TRBJ1-6	TRBV11-3	NA
CASSDERRTGELFF	TGTGCCAGCAGTGATGAGCGGAGGACCGGGGAGCTGTTTTTT	NA	TRBJ2-2	TRBV25-1	NA
CASRRRPSRDTGELFF	TGTGCCAGCAGAAGGAGGCCCTCCCGGGACACCGGGGAGCTGTTTTTT	NA	TRBJ2-2	TRBV7-9	once